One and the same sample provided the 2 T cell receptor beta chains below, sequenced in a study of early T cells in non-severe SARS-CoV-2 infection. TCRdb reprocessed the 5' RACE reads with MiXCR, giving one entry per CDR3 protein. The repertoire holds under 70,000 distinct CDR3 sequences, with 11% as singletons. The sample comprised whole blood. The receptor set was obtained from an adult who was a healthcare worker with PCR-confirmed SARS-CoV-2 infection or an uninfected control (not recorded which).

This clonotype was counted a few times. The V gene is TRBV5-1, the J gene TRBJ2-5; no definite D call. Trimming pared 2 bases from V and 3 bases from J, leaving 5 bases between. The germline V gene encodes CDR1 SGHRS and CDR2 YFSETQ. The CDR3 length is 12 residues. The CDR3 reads CASSLGEETQYF. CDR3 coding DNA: TGCGCCAGCAGCTTAGGTGAAGAGACCCAGTACTTC. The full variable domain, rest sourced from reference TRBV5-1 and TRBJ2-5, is KAGVTQTPRYLIKTRGQQVTLSCSPISGHRSVSWYQQTPGQGLQFLFEYFSETQRNKGNFPGRFSGRQFSNSRSEMNVSTLELGDSALYLCASSLGEETQYFGPGTRLLVL.

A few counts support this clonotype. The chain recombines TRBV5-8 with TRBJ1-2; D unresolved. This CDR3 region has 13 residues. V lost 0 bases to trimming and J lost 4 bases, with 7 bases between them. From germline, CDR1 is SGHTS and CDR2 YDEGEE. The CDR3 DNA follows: TGTGCCAGCAGCTTGGAAGCGACCTATGGCTACACCTTC. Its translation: CASSLEATYGYTF. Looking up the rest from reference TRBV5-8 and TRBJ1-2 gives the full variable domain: EAGVTQSPTHLIKTRGQQATLRCSPISGHTSVYWYQQALGLGLQFLLWYDEGEERNRGNFPPRFSGRQFPNYSSELNVNALELEDSALYLCASSLEATYGYTFGSGTRLTVV.